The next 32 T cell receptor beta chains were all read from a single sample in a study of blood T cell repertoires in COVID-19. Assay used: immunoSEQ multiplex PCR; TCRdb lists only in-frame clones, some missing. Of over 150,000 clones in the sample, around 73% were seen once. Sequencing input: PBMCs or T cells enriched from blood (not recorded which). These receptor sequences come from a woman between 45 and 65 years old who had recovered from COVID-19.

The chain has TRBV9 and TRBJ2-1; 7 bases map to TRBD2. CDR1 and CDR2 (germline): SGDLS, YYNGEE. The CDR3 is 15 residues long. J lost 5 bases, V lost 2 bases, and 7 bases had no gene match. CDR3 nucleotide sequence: TGTGCCAGCAGCGTTGGGGACTATCTTCACAATGAGCAGTTCTTC. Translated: CASSVGDYLHNEQFF.

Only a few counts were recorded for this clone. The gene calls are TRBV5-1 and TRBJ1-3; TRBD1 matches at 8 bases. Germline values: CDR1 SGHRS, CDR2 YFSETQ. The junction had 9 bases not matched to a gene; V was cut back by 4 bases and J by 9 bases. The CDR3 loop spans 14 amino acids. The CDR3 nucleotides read TGCGCCAGCAGCCCAGGACAGGGTGGCGCCACCATATATTTT. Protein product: CASSPGQGGATIYF. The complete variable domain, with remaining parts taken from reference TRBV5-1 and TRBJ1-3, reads KAGVTQTPRYLIKTRGQQVTLSCSPISGHRSVSWYQQTPGQGLQFLFEYFSETQRNKGNFPGRFSGRQFSNSRSEMNVSTLELGDSALYLCASSPGQGGATIYFGEGSWLTVV.

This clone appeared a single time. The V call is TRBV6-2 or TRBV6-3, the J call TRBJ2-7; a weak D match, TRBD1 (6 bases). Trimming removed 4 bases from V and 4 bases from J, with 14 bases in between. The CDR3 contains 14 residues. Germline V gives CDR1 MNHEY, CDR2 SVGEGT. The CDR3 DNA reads TGTGCCAGCAGTTCGGACAGAAAAGTTTACGAGCAGTACTTC. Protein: CASSSDRKVYEQYF.

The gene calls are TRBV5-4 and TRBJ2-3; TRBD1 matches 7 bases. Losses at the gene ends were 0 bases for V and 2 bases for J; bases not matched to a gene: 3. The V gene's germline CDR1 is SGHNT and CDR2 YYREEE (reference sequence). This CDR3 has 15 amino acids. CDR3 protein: CASSLDRGSTDTQYF. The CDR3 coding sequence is TGTGCCAGCAGCTTGGACAGGGGCTCCACAGATACGCAGTATTTT.

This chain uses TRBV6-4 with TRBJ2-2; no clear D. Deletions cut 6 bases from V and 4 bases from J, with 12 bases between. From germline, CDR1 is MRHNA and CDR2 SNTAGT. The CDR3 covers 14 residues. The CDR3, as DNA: TGTGCCAGCAGCCCAACCCGAGCCACCGGGGAGCTGTTTTTT. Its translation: CASSPTRATGELFF.

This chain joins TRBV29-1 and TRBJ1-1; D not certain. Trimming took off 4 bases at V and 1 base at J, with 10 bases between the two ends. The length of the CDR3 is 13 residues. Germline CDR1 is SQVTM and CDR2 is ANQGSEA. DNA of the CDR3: TGCAGCGTTGTCCGCGGGGAGAACACTGAAGCTTTCTTT. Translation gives CSVVRGENTEAFF. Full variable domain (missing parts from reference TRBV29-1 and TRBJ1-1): SAVISQKPSRDICQRGTSLTIQCQVDSQVTMMFWYRQQPGQSLTLIATANQGSEATYESGFVIDKFPISRPNLTFSTLTVSNMSPEDSSIYLCSVVRGENTEAFFGQGTRLTVV.

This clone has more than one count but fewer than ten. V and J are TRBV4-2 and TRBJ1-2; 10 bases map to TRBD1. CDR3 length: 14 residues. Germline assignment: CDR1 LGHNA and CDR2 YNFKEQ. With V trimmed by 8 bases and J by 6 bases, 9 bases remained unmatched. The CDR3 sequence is CASALGTGENGYTF. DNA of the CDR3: TGTGCCAGCGCCCTCGGGACAGGGGAAAATGGCTACACCTTC.

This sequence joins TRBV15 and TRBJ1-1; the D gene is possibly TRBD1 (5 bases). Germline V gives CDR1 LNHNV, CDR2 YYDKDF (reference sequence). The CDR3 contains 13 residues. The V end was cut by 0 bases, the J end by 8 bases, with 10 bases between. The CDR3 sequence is CATSRDVGGEAFF. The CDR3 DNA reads TGTGCCACCAGCAGAGATGTGGGGGGAGAAGCTTTCTTT.

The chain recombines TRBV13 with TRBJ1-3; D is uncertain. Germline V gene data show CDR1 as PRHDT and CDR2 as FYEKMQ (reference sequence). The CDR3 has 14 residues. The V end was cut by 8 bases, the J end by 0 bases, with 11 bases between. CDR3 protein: CASYRVSSGNTIYF. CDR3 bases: TGTGCCAGCTATCGGGTTTCCTCTGGAAACACCATATATTTT.

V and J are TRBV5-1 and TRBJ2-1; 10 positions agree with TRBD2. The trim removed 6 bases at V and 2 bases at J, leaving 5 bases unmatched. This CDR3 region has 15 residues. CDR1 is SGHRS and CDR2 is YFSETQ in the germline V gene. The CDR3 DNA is TGCGCCAGCACCCCAACTAGCGGGACCTACAATGAGCAGTTCTTC. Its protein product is CASTPTSGTYNEQFF. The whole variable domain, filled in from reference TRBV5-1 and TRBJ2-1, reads KAGVTQTPRYLIKTRGQQVTLSCSPISGHRSVSWYQQTPGQGLQFLFEYFSETQRNKGNFPGRFSGRQFSNSRSEMNVSTLELGDSALYLCASTPTSGTYNEQFFGPGTRLTVL.

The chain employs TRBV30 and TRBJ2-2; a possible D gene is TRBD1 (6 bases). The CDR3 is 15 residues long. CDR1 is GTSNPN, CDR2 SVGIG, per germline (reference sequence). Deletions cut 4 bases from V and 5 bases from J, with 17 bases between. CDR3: CAWIEGPGQTGELFF. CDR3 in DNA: TGTGCCTGGATCGAGGGTCCAGGACAGACCGGGGAGCTGTTTTTT.

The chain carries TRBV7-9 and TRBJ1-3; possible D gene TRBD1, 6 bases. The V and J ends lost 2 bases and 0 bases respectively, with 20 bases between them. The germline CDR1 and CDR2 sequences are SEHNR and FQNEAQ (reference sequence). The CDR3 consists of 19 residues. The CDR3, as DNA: TGTGCCAGCAGCTTAAAGAGGGGGGGCGATCAGTTCTCTGGAAACACCATATATTTT. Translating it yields CASSLKRGGDQFSGNTIYF.

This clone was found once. The CDR3 DNA reads TGTGCCAGCAGCCCTAGGGCAGGGGAGTACAATGAGCAGTTCTTC. Translating it yields CASSPRAGEYNEQFF. The rearrangement joins TRBV7-3 to TRBJ2-1; D might be TRBD1 (6 bases). The V end was cut by 5 bases, the J end by 4 bases, with 15 bases between. The CDR3 spans 15 residues. Per the germline V gene, CDR1 is SGHTA and CDR2 is FQGTGA.

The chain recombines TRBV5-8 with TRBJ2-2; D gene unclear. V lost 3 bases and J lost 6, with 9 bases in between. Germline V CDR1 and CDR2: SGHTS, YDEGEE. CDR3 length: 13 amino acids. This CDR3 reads CASSSVVAGELFF. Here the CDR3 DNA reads TGTGCCAGCAGCTCGGTGGTGGCCGGGGAGCTGTTTTTT.

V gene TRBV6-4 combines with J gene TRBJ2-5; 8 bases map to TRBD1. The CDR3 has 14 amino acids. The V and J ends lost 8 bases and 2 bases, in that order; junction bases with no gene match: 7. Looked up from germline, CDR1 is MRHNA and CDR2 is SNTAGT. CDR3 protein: CASGLDRGQETQYF. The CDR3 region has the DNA TGTGCCAGCGGACTTGACAGGGGTCAAGAGACCCAGTACTTC.

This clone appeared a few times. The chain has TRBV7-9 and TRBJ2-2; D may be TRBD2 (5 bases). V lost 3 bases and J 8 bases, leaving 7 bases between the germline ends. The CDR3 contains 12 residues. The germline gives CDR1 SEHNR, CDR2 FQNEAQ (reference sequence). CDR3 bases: TGTGCCAGCAGCTTTGAGGGTGGGGAGCTGTTTTTT. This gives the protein CASSFEGGELFF. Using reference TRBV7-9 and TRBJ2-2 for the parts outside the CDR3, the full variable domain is DTGVSQNPRHKITKRGQNVTFRCDPISEHNRLYWYRQTLGQGPEFLTYFQNEAQLEKSRLLSDRFSAERPKGSFSTLEIQRTEQGDSAMYLCASSFEGGELFFGEGSRLTVL.

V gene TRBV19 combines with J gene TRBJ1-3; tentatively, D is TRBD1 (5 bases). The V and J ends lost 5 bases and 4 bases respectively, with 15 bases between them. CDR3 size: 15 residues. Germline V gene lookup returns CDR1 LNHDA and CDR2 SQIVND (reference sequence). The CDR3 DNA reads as TGTGCCAGTAGTTCCCAGGGAAGGAAAGGAAACACCATATATTTT. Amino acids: CASSSQGRKGNTIYF.

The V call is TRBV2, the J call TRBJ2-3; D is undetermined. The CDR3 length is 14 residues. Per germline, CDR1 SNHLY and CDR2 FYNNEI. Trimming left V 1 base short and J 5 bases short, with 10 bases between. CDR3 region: CASSEVLAVDTQYF. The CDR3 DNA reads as TGTGCCAGCAGTGAAGTATTGGCGGTAGATACGCAGTATTTT.

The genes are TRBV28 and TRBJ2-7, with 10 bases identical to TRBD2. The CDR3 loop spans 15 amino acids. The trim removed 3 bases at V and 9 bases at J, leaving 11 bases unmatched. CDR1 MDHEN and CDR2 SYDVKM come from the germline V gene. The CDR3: CASSFTSGTNGGQYF. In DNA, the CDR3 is TGTGCCAGCAGTTTCACTAGCGGGACCAACGGAGGGCAGTACTTC. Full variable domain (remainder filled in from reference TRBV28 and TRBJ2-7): DVKVTQSSRYLVKRTGEKVFLECVQDMDHENMFWYRQDPGLGLRLIYFSYDVKMKEKGDIPEGYSVSREKKERFSLILESASTNQTSMYLCASSFTSGTNGGQYFGPGTRLTVT.

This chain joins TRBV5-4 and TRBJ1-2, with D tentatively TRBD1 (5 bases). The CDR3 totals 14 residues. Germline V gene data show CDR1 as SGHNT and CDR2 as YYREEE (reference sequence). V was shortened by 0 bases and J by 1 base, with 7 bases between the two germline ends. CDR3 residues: CASSLGRVNYGYTF. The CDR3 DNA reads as TGTGCCAGCAGCTTGGGCAGGGTTAACTATGGCTACACCTTC.

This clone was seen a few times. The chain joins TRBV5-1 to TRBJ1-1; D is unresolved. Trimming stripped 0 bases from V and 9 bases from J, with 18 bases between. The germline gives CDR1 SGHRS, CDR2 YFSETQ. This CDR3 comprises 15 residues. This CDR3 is CASSLAYQRVGQAFF. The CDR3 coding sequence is TGCGCCAGCAGCTTGGCCTACCAGCGCGTTGGCCAAGCTTTCTTT.

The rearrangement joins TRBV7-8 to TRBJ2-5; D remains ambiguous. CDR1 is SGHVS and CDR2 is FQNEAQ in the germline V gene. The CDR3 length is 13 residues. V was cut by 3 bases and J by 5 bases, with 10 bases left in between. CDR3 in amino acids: CASSFSARETQYF. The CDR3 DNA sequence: TGTGCCAGCAGCTTTTCGGCTAGGGAGACCCAGTACTTC.

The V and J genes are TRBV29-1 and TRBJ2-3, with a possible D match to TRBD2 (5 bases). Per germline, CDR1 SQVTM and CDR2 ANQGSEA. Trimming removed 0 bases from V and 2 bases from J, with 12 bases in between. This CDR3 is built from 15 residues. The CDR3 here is CSVEDAGGFTDTQYF. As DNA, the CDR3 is TGCAGCGTTGAAGATGCGGGCGGGTTCACAGATACGCAGTATTTT.

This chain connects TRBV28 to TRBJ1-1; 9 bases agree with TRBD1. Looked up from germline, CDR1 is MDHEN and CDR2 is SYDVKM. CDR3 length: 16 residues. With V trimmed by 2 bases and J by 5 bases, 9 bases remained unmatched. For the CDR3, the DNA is TGTGCCAGCAGTTTAAGCGTAGGGACAGGGAGTACTGAAGCTTTCTTT. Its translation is CASSLSVGTGSTEAFF.

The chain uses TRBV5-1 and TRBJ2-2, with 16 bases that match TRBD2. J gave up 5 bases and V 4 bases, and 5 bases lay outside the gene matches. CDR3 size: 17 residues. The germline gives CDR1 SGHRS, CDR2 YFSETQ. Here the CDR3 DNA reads TGCGCCAGCAGCCCGGGACTAGCGGGAGGGCAAACCGGGGAGCTGTTTTTT. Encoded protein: CASSPGLAGGQTGELFF.

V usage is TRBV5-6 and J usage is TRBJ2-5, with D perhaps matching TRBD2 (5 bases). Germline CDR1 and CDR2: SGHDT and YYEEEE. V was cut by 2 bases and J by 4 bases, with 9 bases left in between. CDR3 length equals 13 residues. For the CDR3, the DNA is TGTGCCAGCAGCTTACGGGGATCAGAGACCCAGTACTTC. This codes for CASSLRGSETQYF.

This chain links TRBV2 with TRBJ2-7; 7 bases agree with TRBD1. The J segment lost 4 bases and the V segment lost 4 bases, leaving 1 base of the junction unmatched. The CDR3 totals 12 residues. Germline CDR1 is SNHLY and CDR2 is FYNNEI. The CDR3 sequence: CASSGQGYEQYF. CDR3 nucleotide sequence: TGTGCCAGCAGTGGACAGGGTTACGAGCAGTACTTC.

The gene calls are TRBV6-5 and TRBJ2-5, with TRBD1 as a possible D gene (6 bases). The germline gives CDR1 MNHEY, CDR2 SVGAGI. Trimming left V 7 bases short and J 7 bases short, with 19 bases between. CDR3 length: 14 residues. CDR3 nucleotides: TGTGCCAGCACCCTCAGAGGGGGTCCCCGGACCCAGTACTTC. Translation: CASTLRGGPRTQYF.

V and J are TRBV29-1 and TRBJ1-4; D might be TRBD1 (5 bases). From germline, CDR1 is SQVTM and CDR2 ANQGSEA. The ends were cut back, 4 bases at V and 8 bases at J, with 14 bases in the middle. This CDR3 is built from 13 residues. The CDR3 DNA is TGCAGCGTTGTAACTTCCGGGGGGGAAAAACTGTTTTTT. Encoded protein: CSVVTSGGEKLFF.

The CDR3 sequence: CASSLARGRPGELFF. As DNA, the CDR3 is TGCGCCAGCAGCTTGGCCAGGGGGCGCCCCGGGGAGCTGTTTTTT. J is TRBJ2-2 and V is TRBV5-1; TRBD1 matches at 8 bases. The length of the CDR3 is 15 residues. Germline CDR1 SGHRS, CDR2 YFSETQ. The V segment lost 0 bases and the J segment 6 bases; nucleotides outside the gene matches: 4.

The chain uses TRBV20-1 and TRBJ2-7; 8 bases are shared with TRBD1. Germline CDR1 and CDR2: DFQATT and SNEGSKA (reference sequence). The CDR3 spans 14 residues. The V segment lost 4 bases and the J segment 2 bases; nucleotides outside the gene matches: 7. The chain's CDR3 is CSATDRGFAYEQYF. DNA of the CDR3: TGCAGTGCTACTGACAGGGGATTTGCCTACGAGCAGTACTTC.

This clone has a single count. The CDR3 sequence: CASSRATGRESPLHF. As DNA, the CDR3 is TGTGCCAGCAGTCGAGCGACAGGGAGAGAGTCACCCCTCCACTTT. The chain carries TRBV2 and TRBJ1-6; TRBD1 matches at 7 bases. This CDR3 contains 15 residues. J gave up 10 bases and V 5 bases, and 11 bases lay outside the gene matches. Germline V gene sequence: CDR1 SNHLY, CDR2 FYNNEI.